Below are 26 T cell receptor beta chains sequenced from a single sample in a study of blood T cell repertoires in COVID-19. The method was immunoSEQ multiplex PCR; TCRdb's version includes in-frame clones alone and lacks a portion of them. The repertoire has about 280,000 clones, about 85% of them found once; the top ten carry about 2.5%. Specimen: PBMCs or T cells enriched from blood (not recorded which). These receptors all stem from a woman between 45 and 60 years old who had recovered from COVID-19.

V is TRBV14 and J is TRBJ1-1; D is possibly TRBD1 (5 bases). The V gene lost 1 base and the J gene lost 5 bases, with 14 bases spanning the gap. The CDR3 contains 15 residues. Germline lookup yields CDR1 SGHDN and CDR2 FVKESK. This CDR3 is CASSQVTRRGTEAFF. In DNA, the CDR3 is TGTGCCAGCAGCCAAGTCACCAGGAGGGGTACTGAAGCTTTCTTT.

V gene TRBV19 combines with J gene TRBJ1-4; 7 bases fit TRBD1. The V segment lost 3 bases and the J segment 8 bases; nucleotides outside the gene matches: 3. The germline V gene encodes CDR1 LNHDA and CDR2 SQIVND (reference sequence). CDR3 size: 13 residues. CDR3 amino acids: CASSIQGGEKLFF. DNA of the CDR3: TGTGCCAGTAGTATTCAGGGGGGCGAAAAACTGTTTTTT.

The chain is built from TRBV5-1 and TRBJ2-1; D may be TRBD2 (5 bases). This CDR3 contains 14 residues. V lost 1 base, J lost 3 bases, and 8 bases lay in between. The V gene's germline CDR1 is SGHRS and CDR2 YFSETQ. The CDR3 reads CASSLSSFYNEQFF. DNA of the CDR3: TGCGCCAGCAGCTTGTCTAGCTTCTACAATGAGCAGTTCTTC.

The chain carries TRBV27 and TRBJ1-1, with D unresolved. The CDR3 has 14 amino acids. Trimming took off 5 bases at V and 1 base at J, with 11 bases between the two ends. Per the germline V gene, CDR1 is MNHEY and CDR2 is SMNVEV (reference sequence). CDR3 loop: CASSPLRENTEAFF. CDR3 DNA: TGTGCCAGCAGTCCCCTGAGGGAGAACACTGAAGCTTTCTTT.

The J gene is TRBJ1-2, the V gene TRBV24-1, with 7 bases identical to TRBD1. Unmatched junction bases numbered 6, after V lost 9 bases and J lost 0 bases. Per the germline V gene, CDR1 is KGHDR and CDR2 is SFDVKD. The CDR3 length is 14 residues. CDR3 nucleotides: TGTGCCACCTCCCAGGGGGGAGCTAACTATGGCTACACCTTC. Translating gives CATSQGGANYGYTF.

This chain uses TRBV12-3 or TRBV12-4 with TRBJ1-2, with no clear D. With 6 bases removed from V and 8 bases from J, the gap between germline ends came to 16 bases. There are 13 residues in the CDR3. The CDR3 is CASRDFGRAGYTF. CDR3 bases: TGTGCCAGCAGGGACTTTGGTCGGGCGGGCTACACCTTC.

This rearrangement joins TRBV6-5 to TRBJ2-7; 7 positions agree with TRBD1. Germline CDR1 is MNHEY and CDR2 is SVGAGI. The ends lost 5 bases at V and 3 bases at J; junction bases unmatched: 4. The CDR3 extends over 13 amino acids. In DNA, the CDR3 is TGTGCCAGCAGTAAGGGACAGAACTACGAGCAGTACTTC. Translation gives CASSKGQNYEQYF.

This clone was observed at least ten times. The CDR3 sequence: CALRALAGVYRDTQYF. The CDR3 DNA follows: TGTGCCCTTAGGGCCCTAGCGGGAGTCTATAGAGATACGCAGTATTTT. The V call is TRBV19, the J call TRBJ2-3; 10 bases are a match to TRBD2. The CDR3 is 16 residues long. With 11 bases clipped from V and 5 bases from J, the junction kept 16 bases outside the gene matches. CDR1 LNHDA and CDR2 SQIVND come from the germline V gene (reference sequence).

V is TRBV29-1 and J is TRBJ1-2; 7 nucleotides agree with TRBD1. V shed 0 bases and J 8 bases; nucleotides not matched to a gene: 9. The germline V gene encodes CDR1 SQVTM and CDR2 ANQGSEA. There are 14 residues in the CDR3. The DNA for the CDR3 is TGCAGCGTTGAAGAAGGGGGCGGGTCCTGGGGCTACACCTTC. It codes for CSVEEGGGSWGYTF.

The chain is built from TRBV6-1 and TRBJ1-1, with D tentatively TRBD1 (5 bases). V lost 3 bases and J 6 bases, leaving 11 bases between the germline ends. Germline CDR1 MNHNS, CDR2 SASEGT. The CDR3 is 13 amino acids. CDR3 sequence (DNA): TGTGCCAGCAGTGATCCAGGGTGGGCTGAAGCTTTCTTT. Translation gives CASSDPGWAEAFF.

V and J are TRBV5-1 and TRBJ2-1; 10 nucleotides agree with TRBD2. The germline V gene encodes CDR1 SGHRS and CDR2 YFSETQ. Losses at the gene ends were 4 bases for V and 5 bases for J; bases not matched to a gene: 6. The CDR3 spans 15 residues. CDR3 sequence (DNA): TGCGCCAGCAGCCCGGGTAGCGGGGGGAACAATGAGCAGTTCTTC. It is translated as CASSPGSGGNNEQFF. The full variable domain, in which reference TRBV5-1 and TRBJ2-1 provide the parts outside the CDR3, is KAGVTQTPRYLIKTRGQQVTLSCSPISGHRSVSWYQQTPGQGLQFLFEYFSETQRNKGNFPGRFSGRQFSNSRSEMNVSTLELGDSALYLCASSPGSGGNNEQFFGPGTRLTVL.

The table lists this clone with a count of one. This chain joins TRBV5-1 and TRBJ2-7; TRBD1 aligns across 11 bases. Per the germline V gene, CDR1 is SGHRS and CDR2 is YFSETQ. The CDR3 covers 12 residues. The junction had 2 bases not matched to a gene; V was cut back by 7 bases and J by 5 bases. CDR3 in amino acids: CASGGQGDEQYF. The CDR3 nucleotides are TGCGCCAGCGGGGGACAGGGGGACGAGCAGTACTTC.

The chain combines TRBV5-1 with TRBJ2-2; no firm D call. The CDR3 length is 15 residues. CDR1 is SGHRS, CDR2 YFSETQ, per germline. V was trimmed by 0 bases and J by 3 bases, leaving 9 bases between them. The DNA for the CDR3 is TGCGCCAGCAGCTTGGACAGTACAGACACCGGGGAGCTGTTTTTT. Protein sequence: CASSLDSTDTGELFF.

The gene calls are TRBV19 and TRBJ1-2; D possibly corresponds to TRBD1 (6 bases). CDR1 is LNHDA, CDR2 SQIVND, per germline (reference sequence). Trimming shortened V by 7 bases and J by 4 bases, and 13 bases separated the two germline ends. The CDR3 extends over 13 amino acids. This chain's CDR3 is CASTQGGVYGYTF. CDR3 coding DNA: TGTGCCAGTACACAGGGAGGGGTCTATGGCTACACCTTC.

This chain uses TRBV5-4 with TRBJ1-1; TRBD1 is a possible D gene (6 bases). The CDR3 consists of 15 residues. V gave up 0 bases and J gave up 5 bases, with 14 bases separating them. Germline lookup yields CDR1 SGHNT and CDR2 YYREEE (reference sequence). As DNA, the CDR3 is TGTGCCAGCAGCTTGGGGACAGCTCAAAGTACTGAAGCTTTCTTT. Its translation: CASSLGTAQSTEAFF.

This clone has more than one count but fewer than ten. The chain uses TRBV29-1 and TRBJ2-6; 9 nucleotides align to TRBD1. The CDR3 loop spans 15 amino acids. The trim removed 5 bases at V and 2 bases at J, leaving 4 bases unmatched. The germline CDR1 and CDR2 sequences are SQVTM and ANQGSEA. The CDR3 region is CSVYHRGPGANVLTF. In DNA form, the CDR3 reads TGCAGCGTTTACCACAGGGGGCCTGGGGCCAACGTCCTGACTTTC.

This clone occurred once. The CDR3 sequence is CASSTGRTQYF. CDR3 DNA: TGTGCCAGCTCGACAGGCAGGACCCAGTACTTC. V is TRBV14 and J is TRBJ2-5, with TRBD1 as a possible D gene (6 bases). This CDR3 has 11 residues. Trimming cost V 8 bases and J 7 bases, with 11 bases left between them. Looked up from germline, CDR1 is SGHDN and CDR2 is FVKESK.

The chain recombines TRBV19 with TRBJ1-4; unclear D gene. The V gene lost 5 bases and the J gene lost 0 bases, with 10 bases spanning the gap. Germline V gene data show CDR1 as LNHDA and CDR2 as SQIVND (reference sequence). This CDR3 region has 15 residues. The CDR3 DNA reads as TGTGCCAGTAGTGACACATATGCAACTAATGAAAAACTGTTTTTT. This encodes CASSDTYATNEKLFF.

The chain employs TRBV5-1 and TRBJ1-2, with D perhaps TRBD1 (5 bases). This CDR3 has 14 amino acids. V dropped 0 bases and J dropped 8 bases, with 14 bases sitting between them. Germline V gives CDR1 SGHRS, CDR2 YFSETQ. The chain's CDR3 is CASSLEGLSIGYTF. The DNA of the CDR3 is TGCGCCAGCAGCTTGGAGGGGCTCTCTATCGGCTACACCTTC.

CDR3 sequence (DNA): TGTGCCAGCAGCTTAGCTCAGTCTTATAGCAATCAGCCCCAGCATTTT. Amino acids: CASSLAQSYSNQPQHF. J is TRBJ1-5 and V is TRBV11-2; no firm D call. V lost 1 base, J lost 0 bases, and 10 bases lay in between. Germline V gene lookup returns CDR1 SGHAT and CDR2 FQNNGV. This CDR3 region has 16 residues.

The chain joins TRBV6-1 to TRBJ1-6; D perhaps matches TRBD1 (5 bases). The V and J ends lost 2 bases and 5 bases respectively, with 10 bases between them. The V gene's germline CDR1 is MNHNS and CDR2 SASEGT. The CDR3 is made up of 15 amino acids. CDR3 sequence (DNA): TGTGCCAGCAGTGAATGGGGGGTGAATAATTCACCCCTCCACTTT. Translating gives CASSEWGVNNSPLHF.

The J gene is TRBJ2-7, the V gene TRBV18, with D unclear. The ends were cut back, 3 bases at V and 3 bases at J, with 12 bases in the middle. The CDR3 covers 14 residues. Germline values: CDR1 KGHSH, CDR2 LQKENI. CDR3 loop: CASSPPVSGYEQYF. In DNA, the CDR3 is TGTGCCAGCTCACCCCCTGTGTCCGGCTACGAGCAGTACTTC.

V gene TRBV28 combines with J gene TRBJ2-7, with D tentatively TRBD2 (6 bases). There are 15 residues in the CDR3. Germline-derived CDR1 and CDR2 are MDHEN and SYDVKM. The ends were cut back, 3 bases at V and 6 bases at J, with 18 bases in the middle. The CDR3 sequence: CASSLEGAFRVEQYF. CDR3 nucleotide sequence: TGTGCCAGCAGTTTGGAGGGTGCTTTTCGGGTCGAGCAGTACTTC.

V gene TRBV6-2 or TRBV6-3 combines with J gene TRBJ1-5; possible D gene TRBD1, 6 bases. V lost 5 bases to trimming and J lost 2 bases, with 13 bases between them. CDR3 length equals 15 residues. The germline CDR1 and CDR2 sequences are MNHEY and SVGEGT. DNA for the CDR3: TGTGCCAGCAGTCCGGACAGTCGAGGCAATCAGCCCCAGCATTTT. Translated, it gives CASSPDSRGNQPQHF.

The chain has TRBV14 and TRBJ2-2; D gene uncertain. Germline lookup yields CDR1 SGHDN and CDR2 FVKESK. With 4 bases removed from V and 4 bases from J, the gap between germline ends came to 7 bases. This CDR3 has 13 amino acids. CDR3: CASSRDSTGELFF. CDR3 DNA sequence: TGTGCCAGCAGCCGAGACTCCACCGGGGAGCTGTTTTTT.

V is TRBV5-1 and J is TRBJ1-3; 8 nucleotides agree with TRBD1. CDR3 length: 14 amino acids. Germline assignment: CDR1 SGHRS and CDR2 YFSETQ. The V segment lost 5 bases and the J segment 3 bases; nucleotides outside the gene matches: 4. The chain's CDR3 is CASSPDRGGNTIYF. CDR3 DNA: TGCGCCAGCAGTCCTGACAGGGGTGGAAACACCATATATTTT.